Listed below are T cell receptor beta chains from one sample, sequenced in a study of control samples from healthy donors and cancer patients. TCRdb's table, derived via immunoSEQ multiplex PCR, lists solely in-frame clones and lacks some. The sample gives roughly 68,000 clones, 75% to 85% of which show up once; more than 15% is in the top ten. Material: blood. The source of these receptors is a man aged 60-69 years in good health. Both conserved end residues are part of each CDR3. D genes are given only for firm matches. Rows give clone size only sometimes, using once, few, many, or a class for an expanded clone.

CAWSQRQGGVDGANVLTF,TGTGCCTGGAGCCAAAGACAGGGCGGGGTGGATGGGGCCAACGTCCTGACTTTC,.,TRBV30,TRBJ2-6,.
CAWTSDRGVQETQYF,TGTGCCTGGACTTCGGACAGGGGGGTGCAAGAGACCCAGTACTTC,.,TRBV30,TRBJ2-5,TRBD1
CASSIRTRADTQYF,TGTGCCAGTAGTATAAGGACTAGAGCAGATACGCAGTATTTT,.,TRBV19,TRBJ2-3,TRBD2
CASSERRLEAFF,TGCGCCAGCAGTGAGAGGAGACTTGAAGCTTTCTTT,.,TRBV10-2,TRBJ1-1,.
CASRLGSSGNTIYF,TGTGCCAGCAGACTTGGCAGCTCTGGAAACACCATATATTTT,.,TRBV6-6,TRBJ1-3,.
CASSLVPGLNTEAFF,TGCGCCAGCAGCTTGGTTCCGGGATTGAACACTGAAGCTTTCTTT,.,TRBV5-1,TRBJ1-1,.
CASSYVRGSGGEQFF,TGTGCCAGCAGTTACGTCCGAGGGTCAGGCGGTGAGCAGTTCTTC,.,TRBV6-5,TRBJ2-1,.
CASSYSTPNYGYTF,TGTGCCAGCAGTTACTCCACCCCTAACTATGGCTACACCTTC,once,TRBV6-2/TRBV6-3,TRBJ1-2,.
CSASSGRGTGELFF,TGCAGTGCTAGTAGCGGGCGCGGCACCGGGGAGCTGTTTTTT,.,TRBV20-1,TRBJ2-2,TRBD2
CATKQGAGNQPQHF,TGTGCCACCAAACAGGGGGCGGGTAATCAGCCCCAGCATTTT,few,TRBV2,TRBJ1-5,TRBD1
CASSLAGTVNTEAFF,TGTGCCAGCAGCTTAGCCGGGACAGTGAACACTGAAGCTTTCTTT,few,TRBV7-9,TRBJ1-1,TRBD1